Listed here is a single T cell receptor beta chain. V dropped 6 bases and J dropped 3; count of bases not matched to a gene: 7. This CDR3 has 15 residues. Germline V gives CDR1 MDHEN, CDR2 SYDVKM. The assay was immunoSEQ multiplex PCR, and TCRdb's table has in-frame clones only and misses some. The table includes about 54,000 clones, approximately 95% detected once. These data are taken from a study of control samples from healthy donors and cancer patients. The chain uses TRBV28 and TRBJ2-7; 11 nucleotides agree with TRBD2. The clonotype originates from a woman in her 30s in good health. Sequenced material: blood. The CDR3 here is CASSPTSGIDYEQYF. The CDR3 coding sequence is TGTGCCAGCAGCCCGACTAGCGGGATAGACTACGAGCAGTACTTC. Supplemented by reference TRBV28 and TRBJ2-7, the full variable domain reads DVKVTQSSRYLVKRTGEKVFLECVQDMDHENMFWYRQDPGLGLRLIYFSYDVKMKEKGDIPEGYSVSREKKERFSLILESASTNQTSMYLCASSPTSGIDYEQYFGPGTRLTVT.